Below are 7 T cell receptor beta chains sequenced from a single sample in a study of cytomegalovirus exposure and HLA in healthy donors. Repertoires were generated with immunoSEQ multiplex PCR, while TCRdb's copy carries only in-frame clones and drops some. Here the sample spans about 220,000 clones, over 80% being singletons. Source material: PBMCs. These receptors all come from a woman between 18 and 29 years old in good health and CMV-seronegative.

The J gene is TRBJ2-7, the V gene TRBV15; no clear D gene. The CDR3 length is 16 residues. V was cut by 0 bases and J by 4 bases, with 16 bases left in between. The germline gives CDR1 LNHNV, CDR2 YYDKDF (reference sequence). The CDR3 bases are TGTGCCACCAGCAGAGATTTAATGGCCAATGTATACGAGCAGTACTTC. Amino acids: CATSRDLMANVYEQYF.

This clone was recorded once. V gene TRBV5-1 combines with J gene TRBJ2-3; D perhaps matches TRBD2 (7 bases). CDR1 and CDR2 from the germline V gene are SGHRS and YFSETQ. This CDR3 comprises 15 residues. Trimming took 0 bases from V and 5 from J, leaving 13 bases between them. The CDR3 protein is CASSLEGGAGDTQYF. CDR3 nucleotides: TGCGCCAGCAGCTTGGAAGGGGGGGCTGGAGATACGCAGTATTTT.

The chain uses TRBV5-6 and TRBJ1-3; D possibly corresponds to TRBD1 (6 bases). From germline, CDR1 is SGHDT and CDR2 YYEEEE. Trimming stripped 0 bases from V and 0 bases from J, with 10 bases between. This CDR3 is built from 16 residues. The chain's CDR3 is CASSLAGDDSGNTIYF. DNA of the CDR3: TGTGCCAGCAGCTTGGCAGGGGACGACTCTGGAAACACCATATATTTT.

This clone was seen a single time. In DNA, the CDR3 is TGTGCCAGCAGCCCAGGGGGTGGGGAGGAGACGCAGTATTTT. Its protein product is CASSPGGGEETQYF. V gene TRBV4-2 combines with J gene TRBJ2-3, with D possibly being TRBD1 (7 bases). The CDR3 is 14 amino acids. The germline V gene encodes CDR1 LGHNA and CDR2 YNFKEQ. V lost 4 bases and J 9 bases, leaving 17 bases between the germline ends.

This clone was observed a few times. The chain combines TRBV5-4 with TRBJ2-7; possible D gene TRBD2, 6 bases. Germline V lookup: CDR1 SGHNT, CDR2 YYREEE (reference sequence). Trimming shortened V by 10 bases and J by 6 bases, and 11 bases separated the two germline ends. The CDR3 totals 10 residues. The CDR3 loop is CALGGSEQYF. CDR3 DNA: TGTGCCCTGGGAGGCAGCGAGCAGTACTTC.

The CDR3 region is CASRQGVASFEQYF. DNA for the CDR3: TGTGCCAGCAGGCAGGGGGTGGCGAGCTTCGAGCAGTACTTC. V usage is TRBV14 and J usage is TRBJ2-7, with 7 nucleotides matching TRBD1. Trimming cost V 6 bases and J 6 bases; bases outside gene matches: 11. The length of the CDR3 is 14 residues. Germline loops: CDR1 SGHDN, CDR2 FVKESK.

The chain is built from TRBV6-1 and TRBJ1-1; TRBD1 agrees at 9 bases. From germline, CDR1 is MNHNS and CDR2 SASEGT. The V and J ends lost 1 base and 1 base, in that order; junction bases with no gene match: 13. The CDR3 runs 19 residues. Here the CDR3 reads CASSEGGQGFIRGNTEAFF. DNA of the CDR3: TGTGCCAGCAGTGAAGGGGGACAGGGTTTTATTCGCGGGAACACTGAAGCTTTCTTT.